This TCR beta chain was found in a study of blood T cell repertoires in COVID-19. Clones were sequenced by immunoSEQ multiplex PCR, and TCRdb holds only the in-frame ones, with some missing. The sample has roughly 160,000 clones, around nine tenths seen once. The germline V and J ends were trimmed by 6 bases and 3 bases, with 12 bases remaining between them. The CDR3 is made up of 13 amino acids. The genes are TRBV12-3 or TRBV12-4 and TRBJ2-7; D is ambiguous. This TCR came from a man in his fifties or sixties with COVID-19, enrolled during active disease. Sequencing used peripheral blood. As DNA, the CDR3 is TGTGCCAGCAGCTTGACGGGTGGCTACGAGCAGTACTTC. It is translated as CASSLTGGYEQYF.